This T cell receptor (beta chain) is from a study of T-cell reconstitution after alpha-beta-depleted transplantation in children (dated by TCRdb to the mid-2010s). For context, the study as a whole: Using TCR repertoire profiling, the study quantitatively followed how T-cell immune reconstitution unfolded in children after TCRalphabeta/CD19-depleted allogeneic hematopoietic cell transplantation.

A note on this clonotype: Its binding antigen is unknown. No base quality values were provided; no much bigger clone lies one nucleotide off.

The library was made by PCR. For sequencing, an Illumina HiSeq 2500 was employed. To normalize quantification of the TCRbeta repertoire, the TCR libraries were built with molecular barcoding that relied on unique molecular identifiers. TCRdb trimmed the raw reads at Q25, called clones with MiXCR and kept productive beta chains. Duplicate CDR3 protein sequences are folded into a single record with the most common DNA and genes. In all, the sample holds about 500,000 distinct CDR3 sequences, and 32% of those were seen once. The biggest ten clones account for approximately 2.3% of the sample. From its cysteine to its phenylalanine, the CDR3 spans 16 amino acids. Only the CDR3 part of the read is kept: 48 bases, read in frame from the first base. At the junction V is shortened by 4 bases and J by 3 bases; bases outside the gene matches: 12. According to the germline V gene (reference sequence), CDR1 reads DFQATT and CDR2 reads SNEGSKA.

This receptor chain uses TRBV20-1 and TRBJ2-1; TRBD2 matches 7 bases in the middle. The clonotype comes from a human donor who donated a stem cell graft to a child with aplastic anemia. The input for sequencing was PBMCs from the stem cell graft donor, taken from the stem cell graft. The DNA sequence is as follows: TGCAGTGCTACACCCACTCCAGCGGGATTCTACAATGAGCAGTTCTTC. It codes for CSATPTPAGFYNEQFF.